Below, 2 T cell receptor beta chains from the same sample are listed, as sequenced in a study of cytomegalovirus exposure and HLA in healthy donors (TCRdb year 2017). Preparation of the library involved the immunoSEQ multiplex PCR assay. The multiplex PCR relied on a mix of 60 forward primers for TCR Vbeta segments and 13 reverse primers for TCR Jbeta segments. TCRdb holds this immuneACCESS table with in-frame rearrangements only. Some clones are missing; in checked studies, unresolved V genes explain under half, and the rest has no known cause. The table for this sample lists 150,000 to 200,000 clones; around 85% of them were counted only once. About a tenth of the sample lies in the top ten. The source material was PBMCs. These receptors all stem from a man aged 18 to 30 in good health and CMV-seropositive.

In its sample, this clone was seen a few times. CDR3 nucleotide sequence: TGTGCCAGCAGTGGCCCTTGGGTAGCGGGGGGGAGGTACGAGCAGTACTTC. It yields the protein CASSGPWVAGGRYEQYF. This rearrangement joins TRBV6-4 to TRBJ2-7, with 11 bases matching TRBD2. The germline V gene encodes CDR1 MRHNA and CDR2 SNTAGT. This CDR3 region has 17 residues. Trimming cost V 4 bases and J 4 bases; bases outside gene matches: 12.

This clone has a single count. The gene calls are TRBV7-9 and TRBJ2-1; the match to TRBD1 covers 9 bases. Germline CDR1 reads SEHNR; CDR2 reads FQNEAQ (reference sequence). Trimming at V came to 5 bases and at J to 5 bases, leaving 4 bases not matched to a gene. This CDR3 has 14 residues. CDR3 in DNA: TGTGCCAGCAGCCCCGGGACAGGGAACAATGAGCAGTTCTTC. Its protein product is CASSPGTGNNEQFF.